These T cell receptor beta chains were read from a single sample in a study of shared clonotypes between healthy human individuals. Sequenced by immunoSEQ multiplex PCR; TCRdb stores in-frame clones only, minus some. The table has over 2 million clones, 85% to 95% seen once. The sequenced sample was naive CD4+ T cells from PBMCs. The receptors derive from a man aged 18-30 years in good health. Some clones in this sample may be carry-over from other donors' samples. Both conserved end residues are part of each CDR3. The order of the fields is D gene, clone size, J gene, V gene, CDR3 protein, CDR3 DNA. The D gene is left open where the match is weak. Clone size, where shown, is once, few, many, or a class for clones that have expanded.

. | . | TRBJ1-3 | TRBV7-2 | CASSRDGNTIYF | TGTGCCAGCAGCCGGGATGGCAACACCATATATTTT
. | . | TRBJ2-7 | TRBV15 | CATSRDRRNYEQYF | TGTGCCACCAGCAGAGATCGAAGGAACTACGAGCAGTACTTC
TRBD2 | . | TRBJ2-1 | TRBV13 | CASSFRLAGTLYNEQFF | TGTGCCAGCAGCTTTCGACTAGCGGGGACCCTTTACAATGAGCAGTTCTTC
. | . | TRBJ2-2 | TRBV18 | CASSPQVPTGELFF | TGTGCCAGCTCTCCCCAGGTCCCAACCGGGGAGCTGTTTTTT
TRBD1 | . | TRBJ2-7 | TRBV11-3 | CASSSEGAEQYF | TGTGCCAGCAGTTCAGAGGGGGCCGAGCAGTACTTC
TRBD1 | . | TRBJ1-1 | TRBV5-1 | CASSSQGGNTEAFF | TGCGCCAGCAGCTCGCAGGGGGGGAACACTGAAGCTTTCTTT
. | . | TRBJ1-2 | TRBV28 | CASSDRDTAYGYTF | TGTGCCAGCAGTGACCGGGACACCGCCTATGGCTACACCTTC
. | few | TRBJ2-1 | TRBV9 | CASSGGVTSYNEQFF | TGTGCCAGCAGCGGAGGGGTTACCTCCTACAATGAGCAGTTCTTC
TRBD2 | . | TRBJ2-1 | TRBV7-2 | CASSSGLPLYNEQFF | TGTGCCAGCAGCTCGGGACTACCCCTCTACAATGAGCAGTTCTTC
. | once | TRBJ1-1 | TRBV11-2 | CASSLAQLTEAFF | TGTGCCAGCAGCTTAGCACAGCTCACTGAAGCTTTCTTT
. | . | TRBJ1-5 | TRBV16 | CASSQSRQGHQPQHF | TGTGCCAGCAGCCAATCTCGGCAGGGGCATCAGCCCCAGCATTTT
. | . | TRBJ2-1 | TRBV14 | CASSQELGGSYNEQFF | TGTGCCAGCAGCCAAGAATTGGGAGGCTCCTACAATGAGCAGTTCTTC
. | . | TRBJ1-6 | TRBV30 | CAWSSLESWDSPLHF | TGTGCCTGGAGTAGTTTGGAATCTTGGGATTCACCCCTCCACTTT
. | . | TRBJ2-1 | TRBV28 | CASSLGGYNEQFF | TGTGCCAGCAGTTTGGGCGGGTACAATGAGCAGTTCTTC
. | . | TRBJ2-7 | TRBV2 | CASSADQLYEQYF | TGTGCCAGCAGTGCCGACCAACTCTACGAGCAGTACTTC
. | . | TRBJ2-7 | TRBV18 | CASSPSGGSYEQYF | TGTGCCAGCTCACCAAGTGGCGGATCCTACGAGCAGTACTTC